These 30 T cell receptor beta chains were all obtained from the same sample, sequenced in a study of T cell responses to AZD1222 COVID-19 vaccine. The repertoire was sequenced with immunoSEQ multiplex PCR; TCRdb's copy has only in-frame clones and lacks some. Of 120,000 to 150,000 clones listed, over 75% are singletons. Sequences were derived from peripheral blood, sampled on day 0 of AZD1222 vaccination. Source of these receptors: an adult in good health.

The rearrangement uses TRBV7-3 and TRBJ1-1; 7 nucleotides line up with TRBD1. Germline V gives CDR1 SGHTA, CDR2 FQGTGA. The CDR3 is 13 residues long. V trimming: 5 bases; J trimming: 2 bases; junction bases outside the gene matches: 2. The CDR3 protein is CASSPGGNTEAFF. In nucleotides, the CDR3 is TGTGCCAGCAGCCCAGGGGGTAACACTGAAGCTTTCTTT. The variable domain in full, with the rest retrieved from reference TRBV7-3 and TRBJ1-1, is GAGVSQTPSNKVTEKGKYVELRCDPISGHTALYWYRQSLGQGPEFLIYFQGTGAADDSGLPNDRFFAVRPEGSVSTLKIQRTERGDSAVYLCASSPGGNTEAFFGQGTRLTVV.

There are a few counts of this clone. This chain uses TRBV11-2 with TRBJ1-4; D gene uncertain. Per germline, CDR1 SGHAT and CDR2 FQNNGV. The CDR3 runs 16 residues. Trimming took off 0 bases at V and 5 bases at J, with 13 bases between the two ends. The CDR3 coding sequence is TGTGCCAGCAGCTTAGAGGTCATGGTCGCAAATGAAAAACTGTTTTTT. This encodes CASSLEVMVANEKLFF.

This CDR3 reads CASSEAAGAFQETQYF. The CDR3 DNA reads TGTGCCAGCAGTGAAGCGGCAGGGGCTTTCCAAGAGACCCAGTACTTC. The rearrangement joins TRBV6-1 to TRBJ2-5; a weak D match, TRBD1 (6 bases). The V end was cut by 0 bases, the J end by 1 base, with 12 bases between. The germline V gene encodes CDR1 MNHNS and CDR2 SASEGT. This CDR3 spans 16 amino acids.

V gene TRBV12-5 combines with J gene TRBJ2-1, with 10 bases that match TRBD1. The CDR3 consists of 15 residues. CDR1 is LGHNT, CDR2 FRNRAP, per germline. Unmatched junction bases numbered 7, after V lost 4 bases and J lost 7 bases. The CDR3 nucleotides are TGTGCTAGTGGTTGGACAGGGGGTGGTGATAATGAGCAGTTCTTC. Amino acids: CASGWTGGGDNEQFF.

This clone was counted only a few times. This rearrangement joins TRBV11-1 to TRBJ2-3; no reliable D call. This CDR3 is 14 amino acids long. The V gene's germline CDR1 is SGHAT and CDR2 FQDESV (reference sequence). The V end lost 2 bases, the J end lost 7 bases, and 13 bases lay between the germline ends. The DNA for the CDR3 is TGTGCCAGCAGCTTACTTTCTATTGCGAATACGCAGTATTTT. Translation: CASSLLSIANTQYF.

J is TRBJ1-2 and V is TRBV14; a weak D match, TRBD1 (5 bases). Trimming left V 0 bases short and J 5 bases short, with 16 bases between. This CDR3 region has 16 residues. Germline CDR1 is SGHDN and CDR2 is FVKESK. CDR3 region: CASSQDWQGGGYGYTF. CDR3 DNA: TGTGCCAGCAGCCAAGATTGGCAGGGTGGAGGATATGGCTACACCTTC.

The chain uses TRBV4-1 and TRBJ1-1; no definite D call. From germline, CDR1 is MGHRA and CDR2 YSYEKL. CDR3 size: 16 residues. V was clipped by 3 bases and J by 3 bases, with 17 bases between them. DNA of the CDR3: TGCGCCAGCAGCCACTTTCGACCTGGGGTGGACACTGAAGCTTTCTTT. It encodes CASSHFRPGVDTEAFF.

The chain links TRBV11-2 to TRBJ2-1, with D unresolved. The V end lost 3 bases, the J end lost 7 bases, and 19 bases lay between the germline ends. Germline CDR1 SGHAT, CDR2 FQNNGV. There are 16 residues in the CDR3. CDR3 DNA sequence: TGTGCCAGCAGCTTGCAGTTCTGGCCAGGAGTGAATGAGCAGTTCTTC. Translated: CASSLQFWPGVNEQFF.

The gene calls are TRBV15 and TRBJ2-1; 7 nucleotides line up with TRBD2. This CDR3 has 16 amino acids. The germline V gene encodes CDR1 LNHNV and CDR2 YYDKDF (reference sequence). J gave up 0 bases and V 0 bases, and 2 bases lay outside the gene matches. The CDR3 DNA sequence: TGTGCCACCAGCAGAGAGGGCGGGAGCTCCTACAATGAGCAGTTCTTC. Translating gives CATSREGGSSYNEQFF. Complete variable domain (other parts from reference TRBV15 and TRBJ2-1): DAMVIQNPRYQVTQFGKPVTLSCSQTLNHNVMYWYQQKSSQAPKLLFHYYDKDFNNEADTPDNFQSRRPNTSFCFLDIRSPGLGDTAMYLCATSREGGSSYNEQFFGPGTRLTVL.

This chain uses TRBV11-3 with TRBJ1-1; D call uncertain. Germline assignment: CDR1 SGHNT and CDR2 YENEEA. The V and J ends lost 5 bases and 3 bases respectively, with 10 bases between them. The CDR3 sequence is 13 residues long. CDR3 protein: CASSPRADTEAFF. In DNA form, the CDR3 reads TGTGCCAGCAGCCCGCGTGCAGACACTGAAGCTTTCTTT.

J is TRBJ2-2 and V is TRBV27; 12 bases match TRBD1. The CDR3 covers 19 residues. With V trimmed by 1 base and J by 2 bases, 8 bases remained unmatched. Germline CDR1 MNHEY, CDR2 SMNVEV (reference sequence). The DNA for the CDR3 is TGTGCCAGCAGTTTATGGGGTATGGGACAGGGGGCAAACACCGGGGAGCTGTTTTTT. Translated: CASSLWGMGQGANTGELFF.

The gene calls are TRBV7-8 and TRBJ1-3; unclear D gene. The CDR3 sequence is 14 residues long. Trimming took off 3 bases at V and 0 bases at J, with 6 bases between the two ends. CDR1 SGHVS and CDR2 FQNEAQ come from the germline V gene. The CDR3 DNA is TGTGCCAGCAGCTTGTGGGGCTCTGGAAACACCATATATTTT. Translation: CASSLWGSGNTIYF.

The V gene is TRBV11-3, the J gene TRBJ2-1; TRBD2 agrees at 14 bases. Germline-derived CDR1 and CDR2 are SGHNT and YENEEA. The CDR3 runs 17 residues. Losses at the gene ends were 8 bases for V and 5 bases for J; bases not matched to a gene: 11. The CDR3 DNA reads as TGTGCCAGCTCTCTTCGCCTGGGACTAGCGGGAGACAATGAGCAGTTCTTC. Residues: CASSLRLGLAGDNEQFF. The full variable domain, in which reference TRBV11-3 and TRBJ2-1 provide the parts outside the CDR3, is EAGVVQSPRYKIIEKKQPVAFWCNPISGHNTLYWYLQNLGQGPELLIRYENEEAVDDSQLPKDRFSAERLKGVDSTLKIQPAELGDSAVYLCASSLRLGLAGDNEQFFGPGTRLTVL.

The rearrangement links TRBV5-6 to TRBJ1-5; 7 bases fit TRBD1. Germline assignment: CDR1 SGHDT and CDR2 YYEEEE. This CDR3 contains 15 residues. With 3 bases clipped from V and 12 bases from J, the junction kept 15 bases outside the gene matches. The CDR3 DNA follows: TGTGCCAGCAGCTCCAAAGGGACAGTTTGGGGAGGCCAGCATTTT. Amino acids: CASSSKGTVWGGQHF.

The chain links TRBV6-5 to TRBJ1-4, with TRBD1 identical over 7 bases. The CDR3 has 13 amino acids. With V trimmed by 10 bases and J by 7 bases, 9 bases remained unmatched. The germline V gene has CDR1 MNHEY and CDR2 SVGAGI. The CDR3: CATSRGRGEKLFF. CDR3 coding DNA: TGTGCCACCTCAAGGGGGCGAGGTGAAAAACTGTTTTTT.

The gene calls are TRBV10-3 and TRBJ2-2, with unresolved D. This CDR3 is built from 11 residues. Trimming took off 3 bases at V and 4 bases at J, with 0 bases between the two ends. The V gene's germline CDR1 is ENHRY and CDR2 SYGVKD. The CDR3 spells CAISDTGELFF. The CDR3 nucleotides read TGTGCCATCAGTGACACCGGGGAGCTGTTTTTT.

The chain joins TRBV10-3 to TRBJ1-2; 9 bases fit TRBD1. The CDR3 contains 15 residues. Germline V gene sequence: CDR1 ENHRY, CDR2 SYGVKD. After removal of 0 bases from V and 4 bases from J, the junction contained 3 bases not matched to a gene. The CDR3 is CAISESRQGGYGYTF. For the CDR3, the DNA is TGTGCCATCAGTGAGTCACGACAGGGGGGCTATGGCTACACCTTC.

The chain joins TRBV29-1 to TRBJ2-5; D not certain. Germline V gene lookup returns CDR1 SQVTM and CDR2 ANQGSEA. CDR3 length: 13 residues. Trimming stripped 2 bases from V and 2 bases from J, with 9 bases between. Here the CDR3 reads CSVEWSSQETQYF. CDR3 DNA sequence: TGCAGCGTTGAATGGAGCAGTCAAGAGACCCAGTACTTC. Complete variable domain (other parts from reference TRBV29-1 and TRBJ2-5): SAVISQKPSRDICQRGTSLTIQCQVDSQVTMMFWYRQQPGQSLTLIATANQGSEATYESGFVIDKFPISRPNLTFSTLTVSNMSPEDSSIYLCSVEWSSQETQYFGPGTRLLVL.

The CDR3 is CASSGVENQPQHF. The CDR3 bases are TGTGCCAGCAGTGGGGTTGAAAATCAGCCCCAGCATTTT. The chain combines TRBV25-1 with TRBJ1-5, with D hard to call. The CDR3 loop spans 13 amino acids. V lost 4 bases to trimming and J lost 4 bases, with 8 bases between them. Germline CDR1 and CDR2: MGHDK and SYGVNS.

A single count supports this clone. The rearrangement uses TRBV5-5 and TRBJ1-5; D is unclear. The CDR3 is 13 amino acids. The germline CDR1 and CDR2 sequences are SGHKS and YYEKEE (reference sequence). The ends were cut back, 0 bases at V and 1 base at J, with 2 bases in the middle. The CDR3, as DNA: TGTGCCAGCAGCTTGGGGAGCAATCAGCCCCAGCATTTT. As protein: CASSLGSNQPQHF.

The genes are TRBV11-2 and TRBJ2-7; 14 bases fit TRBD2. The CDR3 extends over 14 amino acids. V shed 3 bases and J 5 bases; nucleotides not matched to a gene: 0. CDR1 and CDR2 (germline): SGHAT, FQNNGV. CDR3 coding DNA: TGTGCCAGCAGCTTGGGACTAGCGGGAGACGAGCAGTACTTC. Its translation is CASSLGLAGDEQYF.

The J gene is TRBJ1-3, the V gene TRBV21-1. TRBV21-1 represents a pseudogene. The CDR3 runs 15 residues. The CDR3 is CASSTHREKGNTIYF. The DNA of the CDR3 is TGTGCCAGCAGCACCCACCGGGAGAAAGGAAACACCATATATTTT.

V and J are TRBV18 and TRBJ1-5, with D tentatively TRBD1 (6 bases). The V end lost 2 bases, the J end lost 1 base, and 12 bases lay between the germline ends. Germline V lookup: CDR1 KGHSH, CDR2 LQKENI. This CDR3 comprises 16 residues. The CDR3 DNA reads TGTGCCAGCTCACCAACAGGGATGGGAAGCAATCAGCCCCAGCATTTT. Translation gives CASSPTGMGSNQPQHF.

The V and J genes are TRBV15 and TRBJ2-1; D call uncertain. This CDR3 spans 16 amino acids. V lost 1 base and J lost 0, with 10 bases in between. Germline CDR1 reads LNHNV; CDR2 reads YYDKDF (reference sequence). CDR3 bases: TGTGCCACCAGCAGAGCCATCGAGAGCTCCTACAATGAGCAGTTCTTC. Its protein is CATSRAIESSYNEQFF. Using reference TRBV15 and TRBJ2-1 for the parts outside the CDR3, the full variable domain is DAMVIQNPRYQVTQFGKPVTLSCSQTLNHNVMYWYQQKSSQAPKLLFHYYDKDFNNEADTPDNFQSRRPNTSFCFLDIRSPGLGDTAMYLCATSRAIESSYNEQFFGPGTRLTVL.

CDR3 bases: TGTGCCAGCAGGCCTAGCGGGGTGTCTTCCGAGCAGTACTTC. It codes for CASRPSGVSSEQYF. The chain joins TRBV6-5 to TRBJ2-7, with TRBD2 matching over 9 bases. Germline V CDR1 and CDR2: MNHEY, SVGAGI. V dropped 6 bases and J dropped 6; count of bases not matched to a gene: 9. The CDR3 runs to 14 residues.

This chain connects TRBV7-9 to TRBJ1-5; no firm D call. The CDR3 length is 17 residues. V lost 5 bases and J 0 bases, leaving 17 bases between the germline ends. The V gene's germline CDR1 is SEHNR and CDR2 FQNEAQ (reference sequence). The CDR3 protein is CASSPGPRHYSNQPQHF. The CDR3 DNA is TGTGCCAGCAGCCCGGGCCCTAGGCATTATAGCAATCAGCCCCAGCATTTT.

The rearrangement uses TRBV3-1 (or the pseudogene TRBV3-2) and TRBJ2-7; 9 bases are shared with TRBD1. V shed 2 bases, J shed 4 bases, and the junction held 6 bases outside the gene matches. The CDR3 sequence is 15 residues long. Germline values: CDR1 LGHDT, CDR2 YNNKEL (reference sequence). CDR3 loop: CASSQSDRGSYEQYF. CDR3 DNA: TGTGCCAGCAGCCAATCGGACAGGGGATCTTACGAGCAGTACTTC.

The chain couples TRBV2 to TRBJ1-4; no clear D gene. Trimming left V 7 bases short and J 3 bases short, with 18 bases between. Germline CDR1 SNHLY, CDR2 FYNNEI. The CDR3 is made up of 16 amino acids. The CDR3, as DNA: TGTGCCAGCATTACGAGACTCCCAGTTCCTAATGAAAAACTGTTTTTT. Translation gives CASITRLPVPNEKLFF.

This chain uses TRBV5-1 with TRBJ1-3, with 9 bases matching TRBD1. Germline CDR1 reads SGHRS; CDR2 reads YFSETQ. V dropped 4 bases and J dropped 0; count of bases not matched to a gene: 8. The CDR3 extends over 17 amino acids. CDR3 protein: CASSITTGQGSGNTIYF. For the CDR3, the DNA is TGCGCCAGCAGCATAACAACGGGACAGGGCTCTGGAAACACCATATATTTT.

The CDR3 spells CASRPTGTGNGYTF. The CDR3 nucleotides are TGTGCCAGCAGGCCCACCGGGACAGGGAATGGCTACACCTTC. V and J are TRBV28 and TRBJ1-2; 9 bases fit TRBD1. This CDR3 is built from 14 residues. V lost 6 bases to trimming and J lost 6 bases; unmatched junction nucleotides: 8. Germline CDR1 is MDHEN and CDR2 is SYDVKM.